This TCR beta chain originates from a study of shared clonotypes between healthy human individuals. CD45RO+ cells were combined with CCR7-negative CD45RA+ TemRA cells to form CD8 memory. Germline V gene data show CDR1 as SGHRS and CDR2 as YFSETQ. V was trimmed by 0 bases and J by 0 bases, leaving 13 bases between them. The CDR3 runs 16 residues. Study-wide points: Against clonotypes common to all four donors, non-shared ones had lower generation probabilities.

The genomic DNA of each subset was split evenly across several immunoSEQ plates. In the original analysis: ImmunoSEQ yielded junction-only sequences lacking quality scores, so filtering differed. TCRdb's table, derived via immunoSEQ multiplex PCR, lists solely in-frame clones and lacks some. The V and J calls and clone size come from that table; D and trimming were worked out from the DNA. The data show over 300,000 clones, around nine tenths seen once. Regarding this clone: Its antigen is not identified. The same CDR3 is also encoded by other DNA sequences in this sample.

Sequenced sample: memory CD8+ T cells sorted from blood. Specified subset: CD45RO+ cells pooled with CCR7-negative TemRA cells. The source is a man aged 18 to 30 in good health. V usage is TRBV5-1 and J usage is TRBJ2-7, with D possibly being TRBD1 (5 bases). CDR3 DNA sequence: TGCGCCAGCAGCTTGGGCACAGGCCAAAGCTCCTACGAGCAGTACTTC. This sequence encodes CASSLGTGQSSYEQYF.